Presented here are 11 T cell receptor beta chains from one specimen sequenced in a study of T cells in Graves' hyperthyroidism and ophthalmopathy. TCR beta CDR3 region amplification was performed from RNA transcripts. The TCR CDR3 was amplified in a first-round RT-PCR using the HTBI primer set. MiXCR was run by TCRdb on the multiplex PCR reads, yielding one entry per CDR3 protein. The repertoire has under 550,000 distinct CDR3 sequences, roughly 15% of them found once; the top ten carry 5% to 6%. The sequenced material came from blood. These receptors were taken from a woman younger than 30 with Graves' hyperthyroidism.

This clonotype has only a few counts. The CDR3 is CASSQDLGRGDTEAFF. The CDR3 nucleotides are TGCGCCAGCAGCCAAGATCTCGGCAGGGGCGACACTGAAGCTTTCTTT. The chain employs TRBV4-3 and TRBJ1-1; TRBD1 might be the D (6 bases). The CDR3 loop spans 16 amino acids. Trimming removed 0 bases from V and 3 bases from J, with 14 bases in between. Germline V gives CDR1 LGHNA, CDR2 YSLEER.

On this clonotype: Just one base apart from a much larger clone, this may be a read error. V usage is TRBV7-2 and J usage is TRBJ1-2, with D possibly matching TRBD1 (6 bases). This CDR3 comprises 13 residues. Per germline, CDR1 SGHTA and CDR2 FQGNSA. The CDR3 reads CASSSEQGYGHTF. CDR3 nucleotides: TGTGCCAGCAGCTCGGAACAGGGATATGGCCACACCTTC.

This clonotype was detected only a few times. This chain uses TRBV6-5 with TRBJ1-5; D uncertain. Trimming removed 0 bases from V and 0 bases from J, with 6 bases in between. Per germline, CDR1 MNHEY and CDR2 SVGAGI. This CDR3 is built from 15 residues. This CDR3 is CASSYSTVSNQPQHF. The CDR3 DNA follows: TGTGCCAGCAGTTACTCGACGGTTAGCAATCAGCCCCAGCATTTT.

This clonotype was counted at least ten times. The chain combines TRBV20-1 with TRBJ2-7, with 7 positions matching TRBD2. There are 14 residues in the CDR3. V gave up 0 bases and J gave up 7 bases; unmatched junction bases: 9. Germline V lookup: CDR1 DFQATT, CDR2 SNEGSKA (reference sequence). DNA of the CDR3: TGCAGTGCTAGAGATGAGGCGGGAGAACTTGAGCAGTACTTC. This gives the protein CSARDEAGELEQYF.

The chain employs TRBV29-1 and TRBJ2-7; D is perhaps TRBD1 (6 bases). Between the trimmed V and J ends, which lost 6 bases and 3 bases, there was a span of 15 bases. Germline loops: CDR1 SQVTM, CDR2 ANQGSEA. The CDR3 has 13 amino acids. The chain's CDR3 is CSVSITGSYEQYF. CDR3 bases: TGCAGCGTGTCAATCACAGGGAGCTACGAGCAGTACTTC.

This clonotype was observed many times. The chain employs TRBV11-2 and TRBJ2-7; 7 nucleotides match TRBD2. The trim removed 5 bases at V and 3 bases at J, leaving 13 bases unmatched. The germline V gene has CDR1 SGHAT and CDR2 FQNNGV. The CDR3 is made up of 16 amino acids. The CDR3 protein is CASSRLGRADLYEQYF. In DNA form, the CDR3 reads TGTGCCAGCAGCAGACTGGGGAGGGCCGATCTCTACGAGCAGTACTTC.

The chain joins TRBV6-2 or TRBV6-3 to TRBJ2-5; 16 bases agree with TRBD2. The J segment lost 4 bases and the V segment lost 6 bases, leaving 5 bases of the junction unmatched. The CDR3 spans 16 residues. Germline V gene lookup returns CDR1 MNHEY and CDR2 SVGEGT. CDR3 in amino acids: CASRGLAGGPSETQYF. CDR3 in DNA: TGTGCCAGCAGGGGACTAGCGGGAGGGCCGTCAGAGACCCAGTACTTC.

This clonotype was counted between two and nine times. The chain joins TRBV10-3 to TRBJ2-1; 9 bases agree with TRBD2. This CDR3 spans 15 amino acids. Germline loops: CDR1 ENHRY, CDR2 SYGVKD. The junction had 4 bases not matched to a gene; V was cut back by 0 bases and J by 7 bases. Here the CDR3 reads CAISESGGRANEQFF. CDR3 coding DNA: TGTGCCATCAGTGAGTCCGGCGGGAGGGCAAATGAGCAGTTCTTC.

In its sample, this clonotype was seen many times. The gene calls are TRBV6-2 or TRBV6-3 and TRBJ2-1; D tentatively reads TRBD1 or TRBD2 (5 bases each). Germline V gene lookup returns CDR1 MNHEY and CDR2 SVGEGT. The germline V and J ends were trimmed by 6 bases and 2 bases, with 8 bases remaining between them. CDR3 length: 13 residues. The CDR3 is CASRGDAYNEQFF. Written as DNA, the CDR3 is TGTGCCAGCAGAGGGGACGCCTACAATGAGCAGTTCTTC.

Concerning this clonotype itself: A much larger clone lies one base from this, so it may be a read error. The rearrangement uses TRBV27 and TRBJ1-1; unclear D gene. CDR3 length: 18 residues. Between the trimmed V and J ends, which lost 5 bases and 0 bases, there was a span of 22 bases. Germline values: CDR1 MNHEY, CDR2 SMNVEV (reference sequence). The CDR3 loop reads CASSPLISLNGMNTEAFF. The CDR3 DNA reads as TGTGCCAGCAGTCCGTTAATAAGCCTGAACGGGATGAACACTGAAGCTTTCTTT.

This rearrangement joins TRBV9 to TRBJ1-2; D gene ambiguous. CDR1 and CDR2 (germline): SGDLS, YYNGEE. This CDR3 is 16 amino acids long. Trimming left V 4 bases short and J 4 bases short, with 20 bases between. In DNA, the CDR3 is TGTGCCAGCAGCCCACTGTCCGCGGGCCTATCCTATGGCTACACCTTC. Translation: CASSPLSAGLSYGYTF.